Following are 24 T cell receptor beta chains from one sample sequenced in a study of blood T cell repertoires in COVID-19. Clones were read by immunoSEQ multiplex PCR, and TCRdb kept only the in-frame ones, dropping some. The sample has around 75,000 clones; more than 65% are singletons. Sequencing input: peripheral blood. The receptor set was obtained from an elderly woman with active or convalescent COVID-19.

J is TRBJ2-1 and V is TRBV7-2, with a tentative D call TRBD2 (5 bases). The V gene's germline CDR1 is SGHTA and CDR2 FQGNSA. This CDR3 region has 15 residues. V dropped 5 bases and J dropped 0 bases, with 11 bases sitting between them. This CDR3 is CASSASGYSYNEQFF. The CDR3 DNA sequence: TGTGCCAGCAGCGCAAGCGGATACTCCTACAATGAGCAGTTCTTC.

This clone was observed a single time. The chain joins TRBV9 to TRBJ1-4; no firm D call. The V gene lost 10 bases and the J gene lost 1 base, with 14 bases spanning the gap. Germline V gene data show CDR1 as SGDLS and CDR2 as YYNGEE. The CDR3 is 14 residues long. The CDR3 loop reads CAPTCGETNEKLFF. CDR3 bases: TGTGCCCCAACCTGCGGGGAAACTAATGAAAAACTGTTTTTT.

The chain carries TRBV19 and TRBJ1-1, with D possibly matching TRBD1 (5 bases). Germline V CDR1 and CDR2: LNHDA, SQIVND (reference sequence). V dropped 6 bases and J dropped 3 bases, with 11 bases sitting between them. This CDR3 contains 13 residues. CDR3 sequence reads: CASRRGSHTEAFF. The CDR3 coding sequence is TGTGCCAGTAGGCGGGGGAGTCACACTGAAGCTTTCTTT.

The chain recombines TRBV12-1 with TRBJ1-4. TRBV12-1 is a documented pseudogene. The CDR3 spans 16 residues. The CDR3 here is CASSLPGTELYEKLFF. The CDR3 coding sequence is TGTGCCAGCAGCCTCCCCGGGACTGAACTATATGAAAAACTGTTTTTT.

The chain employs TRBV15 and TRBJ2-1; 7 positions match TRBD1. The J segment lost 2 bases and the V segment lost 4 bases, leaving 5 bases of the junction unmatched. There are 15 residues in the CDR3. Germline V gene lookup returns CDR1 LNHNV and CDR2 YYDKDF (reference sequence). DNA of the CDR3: TGTGCCACCAGCACCGAGAGGGGGCCCTACAATGAGCAGTTCTTC. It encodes CATSTERGPYNEQFF.

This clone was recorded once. The CDR3 nucleotides read TGTGCCAGCAGCTTTTGGGGGACTTACGAGCAGTACTTC. It yields the protein CASSFWGTYEQYF. V is TRBV13 and J is TRBJ2-7, with a possible D match to TRBD2 (6 bases). The germline V gene encodes CDR1 PRHDT and CDR2 FYEKMQ (reference sequence). This CDR3 has 13 amino acids. With 3 bases removed from V and 4 bases from J, the gap between germline ends came to 10 bases.

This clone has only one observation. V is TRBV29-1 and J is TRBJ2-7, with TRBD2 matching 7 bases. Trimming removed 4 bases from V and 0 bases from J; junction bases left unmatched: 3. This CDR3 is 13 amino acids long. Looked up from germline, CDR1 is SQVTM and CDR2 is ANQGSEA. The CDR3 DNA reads TGCAGCGTTGTACAGCGGGACTCCTACGAGCAGTACTTC. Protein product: CSVVQRDSYEQYF.

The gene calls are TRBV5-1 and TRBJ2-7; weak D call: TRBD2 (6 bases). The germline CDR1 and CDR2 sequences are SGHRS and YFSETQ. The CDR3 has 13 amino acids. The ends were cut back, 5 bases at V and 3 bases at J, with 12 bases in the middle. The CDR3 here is CASSQVGGYEQYF. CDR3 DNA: TGCGCCAGCAGTCAGGTGGGGGGCTACGAGCAGTACTTC.

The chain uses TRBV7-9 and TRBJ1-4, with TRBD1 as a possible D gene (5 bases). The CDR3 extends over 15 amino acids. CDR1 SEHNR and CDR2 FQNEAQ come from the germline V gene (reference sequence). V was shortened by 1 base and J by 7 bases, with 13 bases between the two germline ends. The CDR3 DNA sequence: TGTGCCAGCAGCTTAGGGAGGGACGGAGTTGAAAAACTGTTTTTT. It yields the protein CASSLGRDGVEKLFF.

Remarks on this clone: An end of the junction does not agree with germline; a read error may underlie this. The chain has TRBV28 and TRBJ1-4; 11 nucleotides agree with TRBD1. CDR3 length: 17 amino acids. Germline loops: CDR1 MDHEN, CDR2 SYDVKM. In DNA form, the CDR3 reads TGTGCCAGCAATTTAGAAGGACAGGGGGCGGTTAATGAAAAACTGTTTTTT. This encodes CASNLEGQGAVNEKLFF.

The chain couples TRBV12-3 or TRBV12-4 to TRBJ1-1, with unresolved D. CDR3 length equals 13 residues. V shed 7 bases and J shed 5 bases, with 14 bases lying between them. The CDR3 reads CASTQRETTEAFF. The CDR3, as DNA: TGTGCCAGCACCCAGCGGGAAACGACTGAAGCTTTCTTT.

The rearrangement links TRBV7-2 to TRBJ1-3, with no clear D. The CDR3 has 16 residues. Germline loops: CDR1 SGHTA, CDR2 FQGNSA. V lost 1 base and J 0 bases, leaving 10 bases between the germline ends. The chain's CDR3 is CASSLGAGSSGNTIYF. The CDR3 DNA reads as TGTGCCAGCAGCTTAGGGGCGGGCAGCTCTGGAAACACCATATATTTT. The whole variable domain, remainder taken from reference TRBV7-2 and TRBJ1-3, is GAGVSQSPSNKVTEKGKDVELRCDPISGHTALYWYRQSLGQGLEFLIYFQGNSAPDKSGLPSDRFSAERTGGSVSTLTIQRTQQEDSAVYLCASSLGAGSSGNTIYFGEGSWLTVV.

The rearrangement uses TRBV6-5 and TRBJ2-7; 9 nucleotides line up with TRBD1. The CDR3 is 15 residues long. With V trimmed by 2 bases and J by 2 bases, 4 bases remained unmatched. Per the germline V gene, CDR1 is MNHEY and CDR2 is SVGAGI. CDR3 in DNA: TGTGCCAGCAGTTACAAGGGACAGGGAGCCTACGAGCAGTACTTC. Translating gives CASSYKGQGAYEQYF.

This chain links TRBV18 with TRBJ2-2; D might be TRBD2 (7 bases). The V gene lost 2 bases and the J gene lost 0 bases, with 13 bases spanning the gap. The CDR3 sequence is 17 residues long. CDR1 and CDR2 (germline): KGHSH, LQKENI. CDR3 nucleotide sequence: TGTGCCAGCTCACCATCGAGGGGGGGCGCGAACACCGGGGAGCTGTTTTTT. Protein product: CASSPSRGGANTGELFF.

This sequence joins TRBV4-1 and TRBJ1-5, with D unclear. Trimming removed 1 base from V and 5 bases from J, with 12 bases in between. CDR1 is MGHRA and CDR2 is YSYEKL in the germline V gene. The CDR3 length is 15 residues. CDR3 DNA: TGCGCCAGCAGCCAAGTGGACCCGAGGGATCAGCCCCAGCATTTT. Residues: CASSQVDPRDQPQHF.

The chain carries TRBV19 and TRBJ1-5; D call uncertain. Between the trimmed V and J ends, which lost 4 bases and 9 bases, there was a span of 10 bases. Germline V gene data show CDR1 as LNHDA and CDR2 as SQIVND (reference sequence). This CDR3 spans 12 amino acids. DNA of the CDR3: TGTGCCAGTAGTACGGCGCGGGGGCCCCAGCATTTT. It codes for CASSTARGPQHF.

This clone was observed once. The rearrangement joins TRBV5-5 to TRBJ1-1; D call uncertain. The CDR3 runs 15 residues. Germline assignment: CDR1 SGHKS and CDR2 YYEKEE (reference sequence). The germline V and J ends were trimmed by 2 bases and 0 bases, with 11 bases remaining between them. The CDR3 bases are TGTGCCAGCAGCTTCTTAAGTAACATGAACACTGAAGCTTTCTTT. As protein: CASSFLSNMNTEAFF. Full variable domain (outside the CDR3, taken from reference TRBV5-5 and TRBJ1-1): DAGVTQSPTHLIKTRGQQVTLRCSPISGHKSVSWYQQVLGQGPQFIFQYYEKEERGRGNFPDRFSARQFPNYSSELNVNALLLGDSALYLCASSFLSNMNTEAFFGQGTRLTVV.

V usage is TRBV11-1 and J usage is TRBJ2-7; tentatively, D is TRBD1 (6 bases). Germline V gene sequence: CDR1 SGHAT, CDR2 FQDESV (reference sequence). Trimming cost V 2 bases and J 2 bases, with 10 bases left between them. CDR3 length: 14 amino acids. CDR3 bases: TGTGCCAGCAGCTTATATTACAGGGCCTACGAGCAGTACTTC. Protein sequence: CASSLYYRAYEQYF.

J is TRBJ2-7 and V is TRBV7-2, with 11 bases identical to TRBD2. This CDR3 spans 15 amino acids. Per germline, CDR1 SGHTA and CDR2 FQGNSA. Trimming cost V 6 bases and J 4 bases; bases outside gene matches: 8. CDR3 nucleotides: TGTGCCAGCAGTAAAAGGGGGACTAGCGGTTACGAGCAGTACTTC. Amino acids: CASSKRGTSGYEQYF.

The CDR3 sequence is CSASRVGEQYF. CDR3 nucleotide sequence: TGCAGCGCAAGCAGGGTCGGCGAGCAGTACTTC. The chain recombines TRBV29-1 with TRBJ2-7; possibly TRBD1 for D (5 bases). The CDR3 is 11 residues long. Per germline, CDR1 SQVTM and CDR2 ANQGSEA. V gave up 7 bases and J gave up 6 bases, with 13 bases separating them.

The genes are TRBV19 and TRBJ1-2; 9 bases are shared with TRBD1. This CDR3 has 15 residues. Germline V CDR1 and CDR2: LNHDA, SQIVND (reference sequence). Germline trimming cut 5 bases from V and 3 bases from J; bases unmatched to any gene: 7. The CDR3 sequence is CASSQWTGADYGYTF. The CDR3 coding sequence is TGTGCCAGTAGTCAATGGACAGGGGCGGACTATGGCTACACCTTC. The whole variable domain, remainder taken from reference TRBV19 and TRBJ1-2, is DGGITQSPKYLFRKEGQNVTLSCEQNLNHDAMYWYRQDPGQGLRLIYYSQIVNDFQKGDIAEGYSVSREKKESFPLTVTSAQKNPTAFYLCASSQWTGADYGYTFGSGTRLTVV.

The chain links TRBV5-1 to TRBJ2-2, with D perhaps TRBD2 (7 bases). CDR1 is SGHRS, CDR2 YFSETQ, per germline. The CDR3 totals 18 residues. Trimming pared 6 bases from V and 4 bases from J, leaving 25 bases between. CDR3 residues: CASNDWGGPSTGTGELFF. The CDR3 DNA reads TGCGCCAGCAACGATTGGGGGGGCCCGAGCACGGGCACCGGGGAGCTGTTTTTT.

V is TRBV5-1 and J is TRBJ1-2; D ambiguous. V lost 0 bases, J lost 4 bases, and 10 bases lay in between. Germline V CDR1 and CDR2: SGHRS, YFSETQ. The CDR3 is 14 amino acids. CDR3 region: CASSLETRIYGYTF. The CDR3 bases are TGCGCCAGCAGCTTGGAGACCAGGATCTATGGCTACACCTTC.

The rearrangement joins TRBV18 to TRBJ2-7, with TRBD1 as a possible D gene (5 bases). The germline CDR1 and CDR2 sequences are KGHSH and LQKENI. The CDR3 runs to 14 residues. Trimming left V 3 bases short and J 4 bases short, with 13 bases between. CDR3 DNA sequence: TGTGCCAGCTCACCTTCTCTTACAGGTTACGAGCAGTACTTC. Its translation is CASSPSLTGYEQYF.